This record looks at one T cell receptor beta chain sequence and its context. The data derive from a study of blood T cell repertoires in COVID-19. Study as a whole: Sites in the United States, Italy and Spain provided acute and convalescent COVID-19 samples. Nucleic acid was either cDNA or gDNA, and it came from T cells, B-cell-depleted T cells, or PBMCs.

CDR3 length: 14 amino acids. The V gene end was trimmed by 3 bases and the J gene end by 4 bases; junction bases not matched to a gene: 4. Germline lookup yields CDR1 LGHDT and CDR2 YNNKEL (reference sequence). Original handling: Estimation of nucleated cell counts was performed using reference gene primer amplification. Measured with immunoSEQ multiplex PCR; TCRdb has only the in-frame clones, and not every one. D and trimming were read from the DNA, whereas the V and J calls and clone size are those reported in that table. The sample holds about 80,000 clones, 88% seen once. Source material: peripheral blood. V is TRBV3-1 (or the pseudogene TRBV3-2) and J is TRBJ1-1, with 8 bases lining up with TRBD1. This sequence originates from a woman of 80 years or more with acute or convalescent COVID-19. CDR3 sequence (DNA): TGTGCCAGCAGCCATCAGACAGGGGTCACTGAAGCTTTCTTT. It codes for CASSHQTGVTEAFF.